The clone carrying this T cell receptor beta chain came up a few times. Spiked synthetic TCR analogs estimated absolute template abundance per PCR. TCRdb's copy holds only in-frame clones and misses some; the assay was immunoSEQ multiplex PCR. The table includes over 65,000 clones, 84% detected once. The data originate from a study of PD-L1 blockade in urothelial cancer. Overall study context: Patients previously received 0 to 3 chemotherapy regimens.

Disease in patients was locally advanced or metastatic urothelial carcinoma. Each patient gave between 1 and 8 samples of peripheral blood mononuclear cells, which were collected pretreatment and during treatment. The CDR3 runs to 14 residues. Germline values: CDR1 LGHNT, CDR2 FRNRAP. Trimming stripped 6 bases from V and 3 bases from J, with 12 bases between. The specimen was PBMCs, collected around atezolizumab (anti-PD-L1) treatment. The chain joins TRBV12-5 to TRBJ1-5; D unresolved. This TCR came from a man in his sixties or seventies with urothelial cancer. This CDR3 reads CASGKDGINQPQHF. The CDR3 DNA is TGTGCTAGTGGAAAAGACGGGATCAATCAGCCCCAGCATTTT.